The next 6 T cell receptor beta chains were all read from a single sample in a study of blood T cell repertoires in COVID-19. The data were produced by immunoSEQ multiplex PCR, yet TCRdb's version contains in-frame clones alone and is incomplete. The sample yields tens of thousands of clones, approximately 90% seen once. Sequenced sample: peripheral blood. These receptors were collected from a woman over 75 with active COVID-19.

This clone was recorded a few times. This chain uses TRBV15 with TRBJ2-1; 9 positions agree with TRBD2. The V gene end was trimmed by 1 base and the J gene end by 8 bases; junction bases not matched to a gene: 6. The CDR3 is 15 amino acids. Germline values: CDR1 LNHNV, CDR2 YYDKDF (reference sequence). CDR3 region: CATSRVREGWDEQFF. The DNA for the CDR3 is TGTGCCACCAGCAGAGTGCGGGAGGGGTGGGATGAGCAGTTCTTC.

The rearrangement links TRBV30 to TRBJ1-4; a possible D gene is TRBD1 (5 bases). Per the germline V gene, CDR1 is GTSNPN and CDR2 is SVGIG (reference sequence). The V and J ends lost 2 bases and 5 bases respectively, with 12 bases between them. CDR3 length equals 14 residues. The CDR3 nucleotides read TGTGCCTGGAGTAGATGGTCAGGGAATGAAAAACTGTTTTTT. This sequence encodes CAWSRWSGNEKLFF. The whole variable domain, remainder taken from reference TRBV30 and TRBJ1-4, is SQTIHQWPATLVQPVGSPLSLECTVEGTSNPNLYWYRQAAGRGLQLLFYSVGIGQISSEVPQNLSASRPQDRQFILSSKKLLLSDSGFYLCAWSRWSGNEKLFFGSGTQLSVL.

The chain couples TRBV7-8 to TRBJ2-5; 8 bases align to TRBD1. This CDR3 is 15 amino acids long. Trimming removed 4 bases from V and 5 bases from J; junction bases left unmatched: 9. Germline CDR1 is SGHVS and CDR2 is FQNEAQ. This CDR3 is CASSYGTGAWETQYF. In DNA form, the CDR3 reads TGTGCCAGCAGCTACGGGACAGGCGCATGGGAGACCCAGTACTTC.

The chain is built from TRBV7-9 and TRBJ2-1, with TRBD1 matching over 7 bases. Germline-derived CDR1 and CDR2 are SEHNR and FQNEAQ (reference sequence). J lost 7 bases, V lost 2 bases, and 5 bases had no gene match. CDR3 length: 14 amino acids. CDR3 sequence reads: CASSLFQGVNEQFF. For the CDR3, the DNA is TGTGCCAGCAGCTTATTTCAGGGGGTTAATGAGCAGTTCTTC.

This chain joins TRBV7-2 and TRBJ2-6; 9 bases are shared with TRBD1. The CDR3 sequence is 18 residues long. Germline-derived CDR1 and CDR2 are SGHTA and FQGNSA. Losses at the gene ends were 6 bases for V and 3 bases for J; bases not matched to a gene: 12. CDR3 coding DNA: TGTGCCAGCAGACACGAGACAGGGGGAGGAAGTGGGGCCAACGTCCTGACTTTC. It is translated as CASRHETGGGSGANVLTF.

This clone has just a few counts. The chain combines TRBV6-5 with TRBJ1-5; D gene ambiguous. This CDR3 spans 13 amino acids. Germline assignment: CDR1 MNHEY and CDR2 SVGAGI. Trimming left V 7 bases short and J 4 bases short, with 11 bases between. CDR3 nucleotides: TGTGCCAGCACTGGCGGAGCGAATCAGCCCCAGCATTTT. Amino acids: CASTGGANQPQHF.